This T cell receptor beta chain was identified during a study of blood T cell repertoires in COVID-19. On the study more broadly: The United States, Italy and Spain supplied acute and convalescent COVID-19 samples.

This clone was seen a single time. Assay used: immunoSEQ multiplex PCR; TCRdb lists only in-frame clones, some missing. The sample lists about 270,000 clones, roughly nine tenths occurring once. The V gene's germline CDR1 is MNHEY and CDR2 SMNVEV (reference sequence). Trimming took off 3 bases at V and 6 bases at J, with 9 bases between the two ends. The CDR3 has 13 residues. The participants were between about 18 and 90 years old and came from 24 US areas. The study counted Cohort 3 donors as recovered given two negative PCRs, clearance, or symptom resolution. The origin of this receptor is a woman aged 55 to 70 who had recovered from COVID-19. Sequenced material: PBMCs or T cells enriched from blood (not recorded which). The chain carries TRBV27 and TRBJ2-1, with D perhaps matching TRBD1 (6 bases). CDR3 bases: TGTGCCAGCAGTTTTAGGGGGAGCAATGAGCAGTTCTTC. Translating gives CASSFRGSNEQFF.